This TCR beta chain was sequenced during a study of T cell responses to AZD1222 COVID-19 vaccine. In regard to this clone: No antigen is known for it.

Libraries were prepared by immunoSEQ multiplex PCR; TCRdb keeps only in-frame clonotypes and omits some of them. This sample carries over 150,000 clones, 75% to 90% of them seen once, and the ten largest clones take 6.9%. Broader study findings: Baseline seropositivity occurred in only a handful of AZD1222 recipients. Receipt of two AZD1222 doses was followed by a rise in Spike-specific TCR breadth and depth. Repertoire samples came only from after the peak T cell response. Most donors were white British and more were female, and clonal diversity was possibly underestimated.

In germline, CDR1 is SGHTA, CDR2 FQGNSA. CDR3 size: 18 residues. V lost 5 bases to trimming and J lost 0 bases; unmatched junction nucleotides: 10. The sequence was obtained from an adult in good health. The sequences come from peripheral blood, collected on day 0 of AZD1222 vaccination. This sequence joins TRBV7-2 and TRBJ2-3, with TRBD1 matching over 11 bases. The CDR3, as DNA: TGTGCCAGCAGCCTCCCCCGGACAGGGGGCGGGAGCACAGATACGCAGTATTTT. Amino acids: CASSLPRTGGGSTDTQYF. Complete variable domain (other parts from reference TRBV7-2 and TRBJ2-3): GAGVSQSPSNKVTEKGKDVELRCDPISGHTALYWYRQSLGQGLEFLIYFQGNSAPDKSGLPSDRFSAERTGGSVSTLTIQRTQQEDSAVYLCASSLPRTGGGSTDTQYFGPGTRLTVL.